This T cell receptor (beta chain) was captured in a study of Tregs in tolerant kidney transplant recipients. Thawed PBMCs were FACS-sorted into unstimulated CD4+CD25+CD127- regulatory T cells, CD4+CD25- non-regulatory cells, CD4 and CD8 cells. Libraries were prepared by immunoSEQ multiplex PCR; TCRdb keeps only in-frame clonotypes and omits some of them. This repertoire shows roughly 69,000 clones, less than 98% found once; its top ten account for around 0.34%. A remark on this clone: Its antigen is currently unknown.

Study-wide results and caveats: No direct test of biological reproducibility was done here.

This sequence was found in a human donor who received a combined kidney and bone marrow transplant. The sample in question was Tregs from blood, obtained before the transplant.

CDR3 residues: CASSQQAASSYGYTF. CDR3 in DNA: TGCGCCAGCAGCCAGCAAGCAGCGTCGAGCTATGGCTACACCTTC. The rearrangement links TRBV4-3 to TRBJ1-2; D is unresolved. CDR1 and CDR2 (germline): LGHNA, YSLEER. V shed 3 bases and J shed 4 bases, with 15 bases lying between them. There are 15 residues in the CDR3.